A single sample is the source of the 16 T cell receptor beta chains below, sequenced in a study of T-cell reconstitution after alpha-beta-depleted transplantation in children. This sample's TCRbeta library carried unique molecular identifier barcodes. Each CDR3 protein is one row after TCRdb ran MiXCR on the PCR reads. The sample includes 150,000 to 200,000 distinct CDR3 sequences, approximately 10% of them seen just once. The sequences come from PBMCs, collected before TCRalphabeta/CD19-depleted stem cell transplant. These receptor sequences come from a boy aged 2 to 9 with acute myeloid leukemia, due to receive a stem cell transplant.

This clonotype was detected ten times or more. The chain is built from TRBV12-3 or TRBV12-4 and TRBJ1-5; D unclear. V lost 5 bases, J lost 0 bases, and 11 bases lay in between. The CDR3 has 15 amino acids. The CDR3 is CASSPGLYSNQPQHF. The CDR3 nucleotides read TGTGCCAGCAGTCCCGGTCTTTATAGCAATCAGCCCCAGCATTTT.

In its sample, this clonotype was seen many times. This chain links TRBV9 with TRBJ1-6; D gene ambiguous. The germline gives CDR1 SGDLS, CDR2 YYNGEE. This CDR3 has 16 residues. Trimming took 4 bases from V and 8 from J, leaving 19 bases between them. CDR3 sequence reads: CASSLSGPGGYSPLHF. Here the CDR3 DNA reads TGTGCCAGCAGCCTCAGTGGGCCCGGCGGCTATTCACCCCTCCACTTT.

This clonotype was recorded many times. V gene TRBV12-3 or TRBV12-4 combines with J gene TRBJ1-6; D unresolved. The ends were cut back, 2 bases at V and 9 bases at J, with 11 bases in the middle. The CDR3 loop spans 14 amino acids. The DNA for the CDR3 is TGTGCCAGCAGTTTACGCACCGGTGGTTCACCCCTCCACTTT. Translation gives CASSLRTGGSPLHF.

In this sample, this clonotype turned up many times. This chain uses TRBV6-5 with TRBJ1-1; 8 bases align to TRBD1. CDR3 length: 13 amino acids. V lost 4 bases to trimming and J lost 8 bases; unmatched junction nucleotides: 6. Germline CDR1 is MNHEY and CDR2 is SVGAGI. As DNA, the CDR3 is TGTGCCAGCAGTTCGGGACAGGTAACAGAAGCTTTCTTT. Translating it yields CASSSGQVTEAFF.

This clonotype was seen ten or more times. V usage is TRBV29-1 and J usage is TRBJ2-2, with a weak D call TRBD2 (7 bases). The germline V and J ends were trimmed by 3 bases and 4 bases, with 12 bases remaining between them. Germline V CDR1 and CDR2: SQVTM, ANQGSEA. This CDR3 is built from 14 residues. CDR3 in amino acids: CSVEGGGLTGELFF. The CDR3 DNA is TGCAGCGTTGAGGGCGGGGGCCTCACCGGGGAGCTGTTTTTT.

This clonotype has at least ten counts. The V gene is TRBV19, the J gene TRBJ1-2, with no clear D. CDR3 length: 14 residues. V gave up 3 bases and J gave up 4 bases, with 12 bases separating them. The V gene's germline CDR1 is LNHDA and CDR2 SQIVND (reference sequence). Here the CDR3 reads CASSIRPGFYGYTF. As DNA, the CDR3 is TGTGCCAGTAGTATTCGACCTGGATTCTATGGCTACACCTTC.

This clonotype was counted at least ten times. DNA for the CDR3: TGTGCCAGCAGTTACTCCGGACTAGCGAGGGAGCAGTACGTC. Residues: CASSYSGLAREQYV. V gene TRBV6-5 combines with J gene TRBJ2-7; TRBD2 matches at 9 bases. The germline CDR1 and CDR2 sequences are MNHEY and SVGAGI. After removal of 0 bases from V and 7 bases from J, the junction contained 4 bases not matched to a gene. The CDR3 covers 14 residues.

This CDR3 reads CASSPRGTHPEAFF. In DNA form, the CDR3 reads TGTGCCAGTAGTCCCCGGGGCACACACCCTGAAGCTTTCTTT. The chain recombines TRBV19 with TRBJ1-1, with a possible D match to TRBD1 (5 bases). This CDR3 has 14 residues. Germline V CDR1 and CDR2: LNHDA, SQIVND (reference sequence). V dropped 5 bases and J dropped 6 bases, with 16 bases sitting between them.

This clonotype was seen ten or more times. The chain recombines TRBV29-1 with TRBJ2-5; D is ambiguous. The CDR3 covers 11 residues. The germline V gene has CDR1 SQVTM and CDR2 ANQGSEA. Trimming took 1 base from V and 5 from J, leaving 5 bases between them. In DNA form, the CDR3 reads TGCAGCGTTGAAGTCTGGGAGACCCAGTACTTC. Translating gives CSVEVWETQYF.

This clonotype was seen ten or more times. J is TRBJ2-1 and V is TRBV29-1, with a tentative D call TRBD1 (5 bases). Trimming left V 3 bases short and J 6 bases short, with 18 bases between. The CDR3 extends over 15 amino acids. CDR1 and CDR2 (germline): SQVTM, ANQGSEA. CDR3 sequence: CSVDSRAGALNEQFF. In DNA form, the CDR3 reads TGCAGCGTTGATTCCAGGGCCGGTGCCCTCAATGAGCAGTTCTTC.

This clonotype has at least ten counts. This chain joins TRBV5-1 and TRBJ2-7; the match to TRBD1 covers 11 bases. This CDR3 has 14 residues. Germline V CDR1 and CDR2: SGHRS, YFSETQ. Trimming at V came to 3 bases and at J to 4 bases, leaving 3 bases not matched to a gene. CDR3 in DNA: TGCGCCAGCAGCTCAGGACAGGGGGCGTACGAGCAGTACTTC. Its translation: CASSSGQGAYEQYF.

The V gene is TRBV18, the J gene TRBJ1-2, with a possible D match to TRBD1 (6 bases). The CDR3 extends over 15 amino acids. V was trimmed by 3 bases and J by 4 bases, leaving 15 bases between them. Germline V lookup: CDR1 KGHSH, CDR2 LQKENI. The CDR3: CASSPAMDRSYGYTF. CDR3 bases: TGTGCCAGCTCACCGGCGATGGACAGAAGCTATGGCTACACCTTC.

This clonotype was recorded at least ten times. The chain links TRBV5-7 to TRBJ1-2; TRBD1 agrees at 9 bases. Being an ORF, TRBV5-7 has a function that is uncertain. This CDR3 spans 13 amino acids. The J segment lost 4 bases and the V segment lost 4 bases, leaving 2 bases of the junction unmatched. The CDR3 nucleotides are TGTGCCAGCAGCCAGGACAGGGGCTATGGCTACACCTTC. Its protein is CASSQDRGYGYTF.

The table lists this clonotype with many counts. This chain connects TRBV11-2 to TRBJ2-7; no firm D call. The CDR3 is made up of 15 amino acids. Germline V gene data show CDR1 as SGHAT and CDR2 as FQNNGV. Trimming stripped 4 bases from V and 2 bases from J, with 15 bases between. The CDR3 DNA sequence: TGTGCCAGCAGCTACTCGGTCGGGCCTACCTACGAGCAGTACTTC. It yields the protein CASSYSVGPTYEQYF.

The table lists this clonotype with many counts. This chain links TRBV7-2 with TRBJ2-1; D unresolved. With 1 base removed from V and 5 bases from J, the gap between germline ends came to 6 bases. The CDR3 contains 13 residues. Germline-derived CDR1 and CDR2 are SGHTA and FQGNSA. The CDR3 nucleotides are TGTGCCAGCAGCTTAGGCCCGCACAATGAGCAGTTCTTC. It yields the protein CASSLGPHNEQFF.

This clonotype was seen ten or more times. CDR3 residues: CASSSTGSYGYTF. The CDR3 nucleotides read TGTGCCAGCAGCTCGACAGGGTCCTATGGCTACACCTTC. The chain recombines TRBV7-9 with TRBJ1-2; 7 bases map to TRBD1. The CDR3 has 13 residues. V gave up 4 bases and J gave up 4 bases; unmatched junction bases: 3. Germline V lookup: CDR1 SEHNR, CDR2 FQNEAQ (reference sequence).